Listed below are T cell receptor beta chains from one sample, sequenced in a study of control samples from healthy donors and cancer patients. The table came from immunoSEQ multiplex PCR; TCRdb's copy has only in-frame clones and leaves some out. The table shows about 75,000 clones, with less than 95% occurring only once. What was sequenced was blood. The receptor set was obtained from a woman between 40 and 50 years old in good health. CDR3s leave out the opening cysteine and the closing phenylalanine or tryptophan.

v_call	j_call	cdr3_aa
TRBV7-2	TRBJ2-1	ASSLRRSSYNEQF
TRBV5-8	TRBJ1-5	ASSRSGGGSPQH
TRBV5-1	TRBJ2-5	ASRPEVAETQY
TRBV18	TRBJ1-1	ASSPMRGLDTEAF
TRBV11-1	TRBJ2-1	ASSLGQVYNEQF
TRBV11-2	TRBJ2-1	ASSLGRSRYNEQF
TRBV19	TRBJ2-1	ATTAGSSYNEQF
TRBV2	TRBJ1-5	ASRASARTGGTTYSNQPQH
TRBV19	TRBJ2-7	ASSTGTGEGEQY
TRBV5-1	TRBJ1-4	ASSSQGTANEKLF
TRBV4-1	TRBJ2-5	ASSPGGLAGAETQY
TRBV9	TRBJ2-3	ASSVAGTRRDTQY
TRBV20-1	TRBJ2-7	SARDNEQY
TRBV5-3	TRBJ2-7	ARSLLAGVSYEQY
TRBV13	TRBJ2-3	ASSSPPPDTQY
TRBV4-1	TRBJ1-5	ASSQDLSGNQPQH
TRBV10-2	TRBJ1-2	ASSEPREDYGYT
TRBV10-3	TRBJ1-1	AISETGGHTEAF
TRBV24-1	TRBJ2-5	ATSEEGGSGQETQY
TRBV9	TRBJ1-4	ASSLSGSEKLF
TRBV5-5	TRBJ1-1	ASSLAWGTEAF
TRBV23-1	TRBJ2-1	ASSPGNKRRITYNEQF
TRBV24-1	TRBJ2-2	ATSRQGRTGELF
TRBV24-1	TRBJ1-3	ATSISTIY
TRBV5-1	TRBJ1-4	ASSSTGATNEKLF
TRBV30	TRBJ1-1	AWSLQALNTEAF
TRBV5-1	TRBJ1-1	ASSLFTGGLHMNTEAF
TRBV6-6	TRBJ2-3	ASSRYGTTDFTDTQY
TRBV6-5	TRBJ2-1	ASSYAGQGIYNEQF
TRBV7-2	TRBJ1-2	ASSFRDSGDGYT
TRBV20-1	TRBJ2-5	SASRWGQNQETQY
TRBV6-5	TRBJ2-5	ASRPQGMGTETQY
TRBV2	TRBJ2-7	ASSAGTGSSYEQY
TRBV7-2	TRBJ2-5	ASSVNRGLQETQY
TRBV7-9	TRBJ1-1	ASSLNPTGR
TRBV30	TRBJ2-7	AWNPGTTPYEQY
TRBV6-5	TRBJ1-4	ASSYGQGAEKLF
TRBV3-1/TRBV3-2	TRBJ1-6	ASSRATGDSPLH
TRBV2	TRBJ1-1	ASGNTEAF
TRBV6-2/TRBV6-3	TRBJ1-5	ASSTTGGDNQPQH
TRBV28	TRBJ1-1	ASSLGQGLSAF
TRBV3-1/TRBV3-2	TRBJ2-2	ASSPLSNTGELF
TRBV6-5	TRBJ1-1	ASSYAAGRNTEAF
TRBV2	TRBJ1-2	ASSEEQKNYGYT
TRBV10-3	TRBJ1-1	AISITPGAEAF
TRBV30	TRBJ1-2	AWSYPGENYGYT
TRBV23-1	TRBJ2-7	ASSQTDKIYEQY
TRBV11-1	TRBJ1-6	ASSWNRVNSPLH
TRBV7-3	TRBJ1-6	ASSLQGLSSPLH
TRBV28	TRBJ1-5	ASSFKGGNQPQH
TRBV4-2	TRBJ1-5	ASSQDRGGRNQPQH
TRBV20-1	TRBJ2-3	SASIAGGPDTQY
TRBV5-1	TRBJ2-3	ASSLAQGPSTDTQY
TRBV6-7	TRBJ2-5	ASTLCGGEGETQY
TRBV28	TRBJ2-7	ASSLGGFYEQY
TRBV27	TRBJ2-3	ASSFTGESDTQY
TRBV12-3/TRBV12-4	TRBJ1-1	ASSFTPRNKAF
TRBV28	TRBJ2-5	ASSSGSPETQY
TRBV12-3/TRBV12-4	TRBJ2-5	ASSLHVGETQY
TRBV6-5	TRBJ2-7	ASSSLSYEQY